This T cell receptor beta chain was observed in a study of T cell repertoires in cytomegalovirus infection. Whole-study results and caveats: In two of eight donors, the top clonotype was HLA-C-restricted CMV-specific. Totalled public TCR beta family frequency picked out people who carried CMV plus the relevant HLA.

Germline V gene data show CDR1 as MDHEN and CDR2 as SYDVKM. Trimming cost V 5 bases and J 6 bases, with 11 bases left between them. This CDR3 has 12 residues. TCRdb reanalysed the reads using MiXCR and keeps one entry per CDR3 protein. This sample has fewer than 700,000 distinct CDR3 sequences; 24% occur once, and the top ten carry 8%. This clonotype was seen a few times. Its antigen remains unidentified. J is TRBJ2-7 and V is TRBV28, with D perhaps TRBD2 (6 bases). The origin of this receptor is a human donor in good health (CMV status not recorded). Some clones in this sample may be carry-over from other donors' samples. Sequenced sample: CD8+ T cells from PBMCs. In DNA form, the CDR3 reads TGTGCCAGCAGTCCTCAGGGAGGCGAGCAGTACGTC. Protein sequence: CASSPQGGEQYV.